The rows below give T cell receptor beta chains drawn from one sample of a study of cytomegalovirus exposure and HLA in healthy donors. Clones were read by immunoSEQ multiplex PCR, and TCRdb kept only the in-frame ones, dropping some. This table holds 150,000 or so clones, around 67% found once. Sequencing was done on a sample of PBMCs. Receptors originate from a man between 18 and 35 years old in good health and CMV-seropositive. CDR3s include the opening cysteine and the closing phenylalanine or tryptophan. The D gene is left open where the match is weak. Clone sizes are given selectively: once, few, many, or a class where the clone is expanded.

V: TRBV28
D: -
J: TRBJ1-1
size: -
CDR3: CASSLQGAEAFF
DNA: TGTGCCAGCAGTCTACAGGGAGCTGAAGCTTTCTTT

V: TRBV7-9
D: -
J: TRBJ1-1
size: -
CDR3: CASSLATGAEAFF
DNA: TGTGCCAGCAGCTTAGCTACGGGAGCTGAAGCTTTCTTT

V: TRBV28
D: TRBD2
J: TRBJ2-7
size: -
CDR3: CASSLRTSSGTSGEQYF
DNA: TGTGCCAGCAGCCTAAGAACTTCTAGCGGGACCTCGGGAGAGCAGTACTTC

V: TRBV6-5
D: -
J: TRBJ1-3
size: -
CDR3: CASSYSRAEGNTIYF
DNA: TGTGCCAGCAGTTACTCGAGGGCAGAAGGAAACACCATATATTTT

V: TRBV9
D: TRBD2
J: TRBJ2-2
size: -
CDR3: CASRLAGEGTGELFF
DNA: TGTGCCAGCAGATTAGCGGGAGAGGGAACCGGGGAGCTGTTTTTT

V: TRBV7-2
D: TRBD1
J: TRBJ2-1
size: once
CDR3: CASSLQGARIYTYNEQFF
DNA: TGTGCCAGCAGCTTACAGGGGGCGCGCATTTATACCTACAATGAGCAGTTCTTC

V: TRBV19
D: TRBD1
J: TRBJ1-3
size: once
CDR3: CASTTGGDGNTIYF
DNA: TGTGCCAGTACCACAGGGGGCGATGGAAACACCATATATTTT

V: TRBV12-2
D: -
J: TRBJ2-7
size: -
CDR3: CASRFSGNPTYEQYF
DNA: TGTGCAAGTCGCTTTTCGGGGAACCCAACCTACGAGCAGTACTTC

V: TRBV1
D: -
J: TRBJ2-3
size: once
CDR3: CTSSPWRAGEGTDTQYF
DNA: TGCACCAGCAGCCCCTGGAGAGCGGGGGAGGGCACAGATACGCAGTATTTT

V: TRBV5-6
D: -
J: TRBJ1-5
size: -
CDR3: CASSVFTGYSNQPQHF
DNA: TGTGCCAGCAGCGTTTTCACAGGGTATAGCAATCAGCCCCAGCATTTT

V: TRBV6-5
D: -
J: TRBJ1-2
size: -
CDR3: CASSYGQNYGYTF
DNA: TGTGCCAGCAGTTACGGGCAAAACTATGGCTACACCTTC

V: TRBV28
D: TRBD1
J: TRBJ1-4
size: once
CDR3: CASSSPGGAREKLFF
DNA: TGTGCCAGCAGTTCCCCAGGGGGCGCGAGGGAAAAACTGTTTTTT

V: TRBV19
D: -
J: TRBJ1-5
size: few
CDR3: CASSTTIGGSYSNQPQHF
DNA: TGTGCCAGTAGTACAACAATAGGCGGAAGCTATAGCAATCAGCCCCAGCATTTT

V: TRBV5-8
D: -
J: TRBJ2-7
size: -
CDR3: CASRSGSEQYF
DNA: TGTGCCAGCAGGTCAGGGTCCGAGCAGTACTTC

V: TRBV7-9
D: TRBD1
J: TRBJ1-6
size: -
CDR3: CASSRQGADSPLHF
DNA: TGTGCCAGCAGTAGACAGGGGGCGGATTCACCCCTCCACTTT

V: TRBV27
D: TRBD1
J: TRBJ2-7
size: -
CDR3: CASSPTTGNYEQYF
DNA: TGTGCCAGCAGTCCCACGACAGGGAACTACGAGCAGTACTTC

V: TRBV6-6
D: -
J: TRBJ1-1
size: -
CDR3: CASTPPGQRTEAFF
DNA: TGTGCCAGCACCCCCCCGGGACAAAGAACTGAAGCTTTCTTT

V: TRBV7-2
D: TRBD2
J: TRBJ2-5
size: -
CDR3: CASSQGLEETQYF
DNA: TGTGCCAGCAGCCAGGGACTAGAAGAGACCCAGTACTTC

V: TRBV19
D: TRBD1
J: TRBJ1-2
size: -
CDR3: CASTHPRGQGPLSSSYGYTF
DNA: TGTGCCAGTACCCACCCCAGGGGGCAGGGTCCTCTTTCGTCCTCCTATGGCTACACCTTC

V: TRBV10-3
D: -
J: TRBJ2-1
size: -
CDR3: CAISELEDHNEQFF
DNA: TGTGCCATCAGTGAGTTGGAGGACCACAATGAGCAGTTCTTC

V: TRBV19
D: -
J: TRBJ2-2
size: -
CDR3: CASSIGAGANTGELFF
DNA: TGTGCCAGTAGTATAGGAGCAGGGGCGAACACCGGGGAGCTGTTTTTT

V: TRBV5-1
D: -
J: TRBJ2-7
size: -
CDR3: CASSGDTNYYEQYF
DNA: TGCGCCAGCAGCGGGGACACCAACTACTACGAGCAGTACTTC

V: TRBV7-2
D: TRBD1
J: TRBJ1-5
size: -
CDR3: CASSRDRVANQPQHF
DNA: TGTGCCAGCAGCCGTGACAGGGTCGCCAATCAGCCCCAGCATTTT

V: TRBV6-6
D: TRBD2
J: TRBJ2-1
size: -
CDR3: CASSLPLAANEQFF
DNA: TGTGCCAGCAGCCTCCCTCTAGCGGCGAATGAGCAGTTCTTC

V: TRBV28
D: -
J: TRBJ2-1
size: few
CDR3: CASSFMRHEQFF
DNA: TGTGCCAGCAGTTTTATGAGGCATGAGCAGTTCTTC

V: TRBV2
D: TRBD1
J: TRBJ1-3
size: -
CDR3: CASRDWDRGSGNTIYF
DNA: TGTGCCAGCAGGGATTGGGACAGGGGGAGCGGAAACACCATATATTTT

V: TRBV2
D: TRBD1
J: TRBJ2-7
size: -
CDR3: CADKRGQGSYEQYF
DNA: TGTGCCGATAAGCGGGGACAGGGAAGCTACGAGCAGTACTTC

V: TRBV14
D: -
J: TRBJ2-7
size: few
CDR3: CASSRPGVEQYF
DNA: TGTGCCAGCAGCCGCCCCGGGGTCGAGCAGTACTTC

V: TRBV30
D: -
J: TRBJ2-7
size: once
CDR3: CAWSVWGRNEQYF
DNA: TGTGCCTGGAGTGTTTGGGGGAGGAACGAGCAGTACTTC